A single T cell receptor (beta chain) is shown here with its context. The data were taken from a study of T-cell reconstitution after alpha-beta-depleted transplantation in children. The library targeted TCRbeta and was prepared with unique molecular identifiers. TCRdb used MiXCR to reprocess the PCR reads, holding one entry per CDR3 protein. The sample gives more than 550,000 distinct CDR3 sequences, roughly a tenth of which show up once; approximately 4.1% is in the top ten. The CDR3 is 18 amino acids. The V and J ends lost 1 base and 2 bases, in that order; junction bases with no gene match: 14. Germline V gene data show CDR1 as DFQATT and CDR2 as SNEGSKA (reference sequence).

The source material was PBMCs from the stem cell graft donor, sampled from the stem cell graft. The clonotype originates from a human donor who donated a stem cell graft to a child with acute myeloid leukemia. This chain links TRBV20-1 with TRBJ2-1, with 7 bases matching TRBD2. The CDR3 sequence: CSARGMGGRGTPYNEQFF. The CDR3 DNA sequence: TGCAGTGCTAGAGGTATGGGCGGGAGAGGGACTCCCTACAATGAGCAGTTCTTC.